This is a list of T cell receptor beta chains from one sample in a study of cytomegalovirus exposure and HLA in healthy donors. Assay used: immunoSEQ multiplex PCR; TCRdb lists only in-frame clones, some missing. The repertoire holds 150,000 to 200,000 clones, with 75% to 85% as singletons. Sequenced sample: PBMCs. The source of these receptors is a woman aged 45-65 years in good health and CMV-seronegative. Each CDR3 is given with its conserved first and last residue. The D gene is left open where the match is weak. Not all rows give a size; the values are once, few, many and, for expanded clones, a class.

d_gene	abundance	v_gene	j_gene	CDR3nt	CDR3aa
NA	NA	TRBV28	TRBJ2-3	TGTGCCAGCAGTGTGGGGGGAGGGAGGGGGGATACGCAGTATTTT	CASSVGGGRGDTQYF
TRBD2	NA	TRBV7-2	TRBJ2-7	TGTGCCAGCAGCCTGACTAGCGGGGCCTACGAGCAGTACTTC	CASSLTSGAYEQYF
TRBD1	NA	TRBV9	TRBJ1-1	TGTGCCAGCAACAAGGGGGCGGGCACTGAAGCTTTCTTT	CASNKGAGTEAFF
TRBD2	NA	TRBV6-1	TRBJ2-7	TGTGCCAGCAGTGCGAGGACTAGCGGCGCCTACGAGCAGTACTTC	CASSARTSGAYEQYF
NA	NA	TRBV6-1	TRBJ2-7	TGTGCCAGCAGTGAATACAGGGCACCCTACGAGCAGTACTTC	CASSEYRAPYEQYF
TRBD1	NA	TRBV9	TRBJ1-6	TGTGCCAGACAGGGGCGAAGCTCCTATAATTCACCCCTCCACTTT	CARQGRSSYNSPLHF
NA	few	TRBV4-1	TRBJ2-7	TGCGCCAGCAGCCAGGGCACACTCTACGAGCAGTACTTC	CASSQGTLYEQYF
NA	once	TRBV18	TRBJ1-4	TGTGCCAGCTCAGCTCCGGGAGCTACTAATGAAAAACTGTTTTTT	CASSAPGATNEKLFF
NA	NA	TRBV18	TRBJ1-5	TGTGCCAGCTCACCACGCGAAGGCAGGCGGGATCAGCCCCAGCATTTT	CASSPREGRRDQPQHF
NA	NA	TRBV9	TRBJ1-4	TGTGCCAGCAGCCCGGGGAGCTCAGCAACTAATGAAAAACTGTTTTTT	CASSPGSSATNEKLFF
NA	few	TRBV28	TRBJ1-4	TGTGCCAGCAGTTTGGGAGGGGCCAAAGAAAAACTGTTTTTT	CASSLGGAKEKLFF
NA	NA	TRBV30	TRBJ2-4	TGTGCCTGGGGGCACAAAAACATTCAGTACTTC	CAWGHKNIQYF
TRBD2	NA	TRBV14	TRBJ2-5	TGTGCCAGCAGCCACGGCGGACTAGCGGGGGGCAATAAAGAGACCCAGTACTTC	CASSHGGLAGGNKETQYF
NA	NA	TRBV13	TRBJ2-1	TGTGCCAGCACCAAACTAGACAGGTACAATGAGCAGTTCTTC	CASTKLDRYNEQFF
NA	NA	TRBV7-9	TRBJ2-7	TGTGCCAGCAGCTTAGCTAAGGAGCCCTACGAGCAGTACTTC	CASSLAKEPYEQYF
NA	NA	TRBV28	TRBJ1-3	TGTGCCAGCAGTTCGGGGAACACCATATATTTT	CASSSGNTIYF
NA	NA	TRBV11-1	TRBJ2-7	TGTGCCAGCAGCTTAAAGCTCCCCCTCGAGCAGTACTTC	CASSLKLPLEQYF
NA	NA	TRBV28	TRBJ1-1	TGTGCCAGCAGCCCCCCGGGGGGCAGGGGAGCTTTCTTT	CASSPPGGRGAFF
TRBD2	few	TRBV18	TRBJ2-1	TGTGCCAGCTCACCACCGGAGCGGGGGGGCCTAAATGAGCAGTTCTTC	CASSPPERGGLNEQFF
NA	NA	TRBV4-2	TRBJ2-4	TGTGCCAGCAGCCCCGGGAGTAACATTCAGTACTTC	CASSPGSNIQYF
TRBD2	NA	TRBV19	TRBJ2-1	TGTGCCAGTAGTCTTTCGGGACTAGTCTCGGGTGAGCAGTTCTTC	CASSLSGLVSGEQFF
TRBD1	NA	TRBV9	TRBJ1-1	TGTGCCAGCAGCCCAGGGACAGCGAACACTGAAGCTTTCTTT	CASSPGTANTEAFF
NA	NA	TRBV19	TRBJ1-3	TGTGCCAGTAGCCCAGACTTTACAGGGACGGGAAACACCATATATTTT	CASSPDFTGTGNTIYF
NA	NA	TRBV5-1	TRBJ2-7	TGCGCCAGCAGCTTGCAAGGCGGGACGGGAGCTACCTACGAGCAGTACTTC	CASSLQGGTGATYEQYF
NA	NA	TRBV6-6	TRBJ1-1	TGTGCCAGCAGTTCCTCGGGGCGGGGTGAAGCTTTCTTT	CASSSSGRGEAFF
NA	NA	TRBV9	TRBJ2-7	TGTGCCAGCAGCGGGGGGGACAGTGCCTACGAGCAGTACTTC	CASSGGDSAYEQYF
TRBD1	NA	TRBV11-3	TRBJ2-2	TGTGCCAGCAGCTTGACAGGGGGGAGCACCGGGGAGCTGTTTTTT	CASSLTGGSTGELFF
NA	few	TRBV4-2	TRBJ1-1	TGTGCCAGCAGCCAAGATCAGGTGGGCAGGGGAGACACTGAAGCTTTCTTT	CASSQDQVGRGDTEAFF
TRBD2	NA	TRBV11-3	TRBJ2-3	TGTGCCAGCAGCTTAGACGGGAGGGCCGGATCAGATACGCAGTATTTT	CASSLDGRAGSDTQYF
NA	NA	TRBV6-1	TRBJ1-2	TGTGCCAGCAGTGCGAGGGACAAGGGGAGAGGAACTAACTATGGCTACACCTTC	CASSARDKGRGTNYGYTF
TRBD2	NA	TRBV6-5	TRBJ2-1	TGTGCCAGCATCCCCAGGGCGGGAGGGGGCAATGAGCAGTTCTTC	CASIPRAGGGNEQFF
TRBD1	NA	TRBV28	TRBJ1-1	TGTGCCAGCAGTACAGGGGAGGTGGAAGCTTTCTTT	CASSTGEVEAFF
TRBD1	NA	TRBV5-1	TRBJ1-3	TGCGCCAGCAGCGGGGGACAGGGCCACTCTGGAAACACCATATATTTT	CASSGGQGHSGNTIYF
TRBD1	NA	TRBV9	TRBJ1-3	TGTGCCAGCAGCGCCCAGACAGGGGGTGCTGGAAACACCATATATTTT	CASSAQTGGAGNTIYF
TRBD2	NA	TRBV20-1	TRBJ2-1	TGCAGTGCCCAGACTAGCGATGAGCAGTTCTTC	CSAQTSDEQFF
NA	NA	TRBV15	TRBJ1-1	TGTGCCACCAGCAGAGATTCGGGGACTGAAGCTTTCTTT	CATSRDSGTEAFF
NA	NA	TRBV7-8	TRBJ2-6	TGTGCCAGCAGCCTTCTAGCTGGGGCCAACGTCCTGACTTTC	CASSLLAGANVLTF
NA	NA	TRBV5-1	TRBJ2-3	TGCGCCAGCAGCTTTCAGCGGCTCAGCACAGATACGCAGTATTTT	CASSFQRLSTDTQYF
NA	NA	TRBV30	TRBJ1-2	TGTGCCTGGAGTGTACTAGTCACGGGAGGCTACACCTTC	CAWSVLVTGGYTF
NA	once	TRBV7-3	TRBJ2-2	TGTGCCAGCAGCCAACAGAACACCGGGGAGCTGTTTTTT	CASSQQNTGELFF
NA	NA	TRBV10-3	TRBJ2-2	TGTGCCATCAGCGGTCCCACCGGGGAGCTGTTTTTT	CAISGPTGELFF
TRBD2	NA	TRBV10-3	TRBJ2-3	TGTGCCATCAGTGCGGCGGGGGACACAGATACGCAGTATTTT	CAISAAGDTDTQYF